Each of the 20 T cell receptor beta chains below was sequenced from the same sample in a study of Graves' ophthalmopathy and Graves' hyperthyroidism listed by TCRdb under 2018. Sequencing was performed on an Illumina HiSeq 2000. For repertoire sequencing, the TCR beta CDR3 regions were amplified from RNA transcripts. HTBI primers and the Qiagen OneStep RT-PCR kit were used in a first-round RT-PCR, which was followed by a second-round multiplex PCR, size selection and purification. TCRdb applied fastp at Q25 and MiXCR to the public reads, then kept only in-frame beta chains. Rows are unified per CDR3 protein, each entry keeping the most common DNA and genes. A total of some 750,000 distinct CDR3 sequences appear in this sample, 40% of them only once. Of the sample, roughly 46% is held by the ten largest clones. Sequences were obtained from peripheral blood. The receptors stem from an adult man with Graves' ophthalmopathy.

The chain recombines TRBV19 with TRBJ2-2; 7 nucleotides agree with TRBD2. V lost 4 bases and J lost 5; bases outside the gene matches: 10. Germline lookup yields CDR1 LNHDA and CDR2 SQIVND (reference sequence). The length of the CDR3 is 16 residues. The CDR3 DNA reads TGTGCCAGTAGTAGACTTTCGGGGGGTTATACCGGGGAGCTGTTTTTT. Translated: CASSRLSGGYTGELFF.

This clonotype was detected many times. This chain joins TRBV10-3 and TRBJ2-7, with D unresolved. The V gene's germline CDR1 is ENHRY and CDR2 SYGVKD. Trimming removed 3 bases at V and 1 base at J, with 4 bases between. The CDR3 sequence is 12 residues long. The CDR3: CAISDSSYEQYF. The CDR3 DNA follows: TGTGCCATCAGTGACAGTTCCTACGAGCAGTACTTC.

The gene calls are TRBV29-1 and TRBJ1-6; 11 bases map to TRBD1. V shed 6 bases and J 9 bases; nucleotides not matched to a gene: 10. Looked up from germline, CDR1 is SQVTM and CDR2 is ANQGSEA. CDR3 length equals 15 residues. This CDR3 is CSVSGTGGIGSPLHF. The CDR3 nucleotides are TGCAGCGTCTCCGGGACAGGGGGTATAGGTTCACCCCTCCACTTT.

This clonotype occurred many times. The genes are TRBV7-2 and TRBJ2-7; 7 bases match TRBD1. Per germline, CDR1 SGHTA and CDR2 FQGNSA. Trimming cost V 5 bases and J 6 bases; bases outside gene matches: 7. The CDR3 consists of 13 residues. CDR3 residues: CASSGRQGPEQYF. The DNA of the CDR3 is TGTGCCAGCAGCGGGCGACAGGGACCCGAGCAGTACTTC.

The V and J genes are TRBV7-6 and TRBJ1-6, with 10 bases aligning to TRBD1. V shed 6 bases and J 9 bases; nucleotides not matched to a gene: 11. The germline V gene encodes CDR1 SGHVS and CDR2 FNYEAQ. The length of the CDR3 is 16 residues. The CDR3 nucleotides read TGTGCCAGCAGTTACCGGACAGGGGGGAAATCTTCACCCCTCCACTTT. Protein sequence: CASSYRTGGKSSPLHF.

This clonotype was recorded at least ten times. V gene TRBV2 combines with J gene TRBJ1-1; 8 nucleotides match TRBD1. Trimming removed 5 bases from V and 5 bases from J; junction bases left unmatched: 4. The CDR3 spans 13 residues. CDR1 and CDR2 (germline): SNHLY, FYNNEI. Here the CDR3 reads CASSIRTGTEAFF. CDR3 in DNA: TGTGCCAGCAGTATCCGGACAGGGACTGAAGCTTTCTTT.

The V call is TRBV20-1, the J call TRBJ1-5; a possible D gene is TRBD1 (6 bases). This CDR3 is 15 amino acids long. In germline, CDR1 is DFQATT, CDR2 SNEGSKA (reference sequence). V was shortened by 4 bases and J by 0 bases, with 13 bases between the two germline ends. As DNA, the CDR3 is TGCAGTGCTACCTACAGGGCTTATAGCAATCAGCCCCAGCATTTT. It encodes CSATYRAYSNQPQHF.

In its sample, this clonotype was seen a few times. This chain joins TRBV7-3 and TRBJ2-7, with a weak D call TRBD1 (6 bases). V was clipped by 5 bases and J by 0 bases, with 14 bases between them. The CDR3 length is 15 residues. Germline CDR1 SGHTA, CDR2 FQGTGA. DNA of the CDR3: TGTGCCAGCAGCCCAGGTGTCAGGGGCTCCTACGAGCAGTACTTC. As protein: CASSPGVRGSYEQYF. The full variable domain, completed using reference TRBV7-3 and TRBJ2-7, is GAGVSQTPSNKVTEKGKYVELRCDPISGHTALYWYRQSLGQGPEFLIYFQGTGAADDSGLPNDRFFAVRPEGSVSTLKIQRTERGDSAVYLCASSPGVRGSYEQYFGPGTRLTVT.

CDR3 residues: CASSYDQVNTEAFF. CDR3 nucleotides: TGTGCCAGCAGTTACGACCAGGTGAACACTGAAGCTTTCTTT. J is TRBJ1-1 and V is TRBV2; no definite D call. V was pared by 5 bases and J by 0 bases, with 10 bases between. The germline CDR1 and CDR2 sequences are SNHLY and FYNNEI. This CDR3 region has 14 residues.

The chain couples TRBV19 to TRBJ2-3; no firm D call. V lost 4 bases to trimming and J lost 6 bases, with 8 bases between them. The CDR3 is 12 residues long. Germline loops: CDR1 LNHDA, CDR2 SQIVND (reference sequence). As DNA, the CDR3 is TGTGCCAGTAGTACCCTCTACGATACGCAGTATTTT. Its translation: CASSTLYDTQYF.

This clonotype was picked up many times. J is TRBJ1-4 and V is TRBV9; weak D call: TRBD1 (5 bases). Germline CDR1 reads SGDLS; CDR2 reads YYNGEE. The V and J ends lost 1 base and 7 bases respectively, with 11 bases between them. The CDR3 is 14 amino acids. CDR3 loop: CASSVKGAGEKLFF. CDR3 in DNA: TGTGCCAGCAGCGTAAAAGGGGCGGGTGAAAAACTGTTTTTT.

Worth noting for this clonotype: The CDR3 carries no conserved terminal phenylalanine or tryptophan, so it likely arises from a read error. No DNA is shown, since the ends of the CDR3 on it are uncertain; the CDR3 is the one TCRdb lists. This chain joins TRBV2 and TRBJ1-2; the D call in the table, TRBD1, was not verified against the DNA. In germline, CDR1 is SNHLY, CDR2 FYNNEI. Ends included, the CDR3 has 14 residues. CDR3 protein: CASSRQGATMATQS.

This clonotype has a handful of counts. V is TRBV13 and J is TRBJ1-2, with D unclear. CDR1 PRHDT and CDR2 FYEKMQ come from the germline V gene (reference sequence). Trimming stripped 1 base from V and 7 bases from J, with 16 bases between. The CDR3 totals 15 residues. The CDR3 protein is CASSLDGVVRGGYTF. CDR3 in DNA: TGTGCCAGCAGCTTAGATGGGGTGGTGCGTGGTGGCTACACCTTC.

This clonotype was seen repeatedly, ten times or more. The genes are TRBV7-2 and TRBJ2-7; possible D gene TRBD2, 6 bases. In germline, CDR1 is SGHTA, CDR2 FQGNSA. Trimming cost V 5 bases and J 7 bases, with 24 bases left between them. This CDR3 contains 16 residues. The CDR3 sequence is CASSRLGGPTAGEQYF. DNA for the CDR3: TGTGCCAGCAGCCGGCTCGGCGGACCAACTGCGGGGGAGCAGTACTTC.

The J gene is TRBJ1-5, the V gene TRBV19; D ambiguous. The germline V gene encodes CDR1 LNHDA and CDR2 SQIVND (reference sequence). Trimming cost V 3 bases and J 2 bases, with 17 bases left between them. The CDR3 length is 17 residues. Here the CDR3 DNA reads TGTGCCAGTAGTATCACCCGGTTTGGTAGTGGCAATCAGCCCCAGCATTTT. Translated, it gives CASSITRFGSGNQPQHF.

This clonotype was seen at least ten times. This sequence joins TRBV25-1 and TRBJ1-1; 10 bases line up with TRBD1. CDR1 is MGHDK, CDR2 SYGVNS, per germline. The CDR3 covers 12 residues. The V gene end was trimmed by 3 bases and the J gene end by 9 bases; junction bases not matched to a gene: 1. The CDR3 nucleotides read TGTGCCAGCAGTGAGACAGGGGGCAAAGCTTTCTTT. Protein: CASSETGGKAFF.

This clonotype was recorded once. V usage is TRBV2 and J usage is TRBJ2-3, with TRBD1 matching over 8 bases. The CDR3 runs 16 residues. After removal of 3 bases from V and 7 bases from J, the junction contained 12 bases not matched to a gene. Looked up from germline, CDR1 is SNHLY and CDR2 is FYNNEI. The CDR3 sequence: CASSEGDRLYSNTQYF. CDR3 DNA sequence: TGTGCCAGCAGTGAGGGGGACAGGTTGTATTCTAATACGCAGTATTTT.

This rearrangement joins TRBV29-1 to TRBJ1-2, with TRBD1 matching over 11 bases. The CDR3 runs 12 residues. With V trimmed by 7 bases and J by 6 bases, 4 bases remained unmatched. Per germline, CDR1 SQVTM and CDR2 ANQGSEA. Here the CDR3 DNA reads TGCAGCGCGAAGGGACAGGGGGATGGCTACACCTTC. Its translation is CSAKGQGDGYTF.

This clonotype occurred a few times. The junction shows a germline mismatch at one end, possibly a read error. J is TRBJ2-5 and V is TRBV7-3, with TRBD2 identical over 13 bases. Germline CDR1 and CDR2: SGHTA and FQGTGA. CDR3 length: 17 amino acids. The CDR3 loop is CASSLRTSGGPQGTQYF. The CDR3 coding sequence is TGTGCCAGCAGCTTGCGGACTAGCGGGGGCCCCCAAGGGACCCAGTACTTC.

Ten or more counts support this clonotype. This sequence joins TRBV9 and TRBJ1-2; D is undetermined. The V and J ends lost 7 bases and 3 bases respectively, with 10 bases between them. The length of the CDR3 is 12 residues. Germline values: CDR1 SGDLS, CDR2 YYNGEE. In DNA form, the CDR3 reads TGTGCCAGCGGCCCACGGGACTATGGCTACACCTTC. Translating gives CASGPRDYGYTF.